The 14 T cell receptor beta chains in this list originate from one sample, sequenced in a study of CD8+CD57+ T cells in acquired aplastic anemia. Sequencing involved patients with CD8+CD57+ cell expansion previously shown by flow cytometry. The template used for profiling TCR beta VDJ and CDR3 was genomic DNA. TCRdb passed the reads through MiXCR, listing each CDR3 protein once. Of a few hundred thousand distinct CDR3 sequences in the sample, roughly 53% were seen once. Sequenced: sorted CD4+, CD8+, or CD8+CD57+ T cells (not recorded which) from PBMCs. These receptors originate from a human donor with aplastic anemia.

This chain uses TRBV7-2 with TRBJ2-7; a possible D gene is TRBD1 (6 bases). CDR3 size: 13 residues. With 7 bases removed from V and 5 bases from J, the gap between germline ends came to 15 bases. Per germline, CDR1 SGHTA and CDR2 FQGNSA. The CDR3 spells CASTPDSLDEQYF. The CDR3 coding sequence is TGTGCCAGCACTCCGGACAGTTTGGACGAGCAGTACTTC.

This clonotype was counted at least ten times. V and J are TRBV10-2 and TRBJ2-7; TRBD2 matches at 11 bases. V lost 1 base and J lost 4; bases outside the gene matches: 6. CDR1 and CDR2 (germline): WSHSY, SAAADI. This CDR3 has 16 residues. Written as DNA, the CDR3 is TGCGCCAGCAGTGAGTACTTAGCGGGAGGGCAGTACGAGCAGTACTTC. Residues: CASSEYLAGGQYEQYF.

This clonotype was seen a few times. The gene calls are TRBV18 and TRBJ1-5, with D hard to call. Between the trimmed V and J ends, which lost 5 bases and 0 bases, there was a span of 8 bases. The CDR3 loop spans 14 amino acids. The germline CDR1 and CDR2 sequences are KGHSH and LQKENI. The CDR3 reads CASSWGYSNQPQHF. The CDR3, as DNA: TGTGCCAGCTCATGGGGATATAGCAATCAGCCCCAGCATTTT.

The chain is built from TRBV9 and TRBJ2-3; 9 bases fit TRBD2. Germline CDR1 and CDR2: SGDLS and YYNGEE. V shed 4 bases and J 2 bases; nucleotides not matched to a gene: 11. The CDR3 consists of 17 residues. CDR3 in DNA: TGTGCCAGCAGCCCCCGACTAGCGGCGCTTCACACAGATACGCAGTATTTT. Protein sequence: CASSPRLAALHTDTQYF.

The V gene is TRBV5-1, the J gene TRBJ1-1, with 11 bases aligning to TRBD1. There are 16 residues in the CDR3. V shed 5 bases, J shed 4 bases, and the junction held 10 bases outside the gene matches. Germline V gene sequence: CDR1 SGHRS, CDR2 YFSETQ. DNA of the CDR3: TGCGCCAGCAGTCCCGATACGGGGACAGGGGGCACTGAAGCTTTCTTT. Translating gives CASSPDTGTGGTEAFF.

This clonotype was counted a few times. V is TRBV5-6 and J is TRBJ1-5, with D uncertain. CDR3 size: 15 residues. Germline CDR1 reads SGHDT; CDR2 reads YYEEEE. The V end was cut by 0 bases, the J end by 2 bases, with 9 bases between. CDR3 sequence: CASSLGAERNQPQHF. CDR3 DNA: TGTGCCAGCAGCTTGGGGGCGGAACGCAATCAGCCCCAGCATTTT.

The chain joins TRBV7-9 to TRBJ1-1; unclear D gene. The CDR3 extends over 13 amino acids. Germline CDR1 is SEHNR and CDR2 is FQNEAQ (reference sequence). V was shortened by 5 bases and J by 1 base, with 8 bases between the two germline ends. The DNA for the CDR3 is TGTGCCAGCAGCCTGATGGGGAACACTGAAGCTTTCTTT. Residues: CASSLMGNTEAFF.

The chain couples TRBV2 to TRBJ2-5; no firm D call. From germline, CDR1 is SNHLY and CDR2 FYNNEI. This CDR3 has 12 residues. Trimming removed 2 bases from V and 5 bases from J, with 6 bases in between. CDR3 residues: CASSETSETQYF. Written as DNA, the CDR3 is TGTGCCAGCAGTGAAACTTCTGAGACCCAGTACTTC. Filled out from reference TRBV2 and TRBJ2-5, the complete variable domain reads EPEVTQTPSHQVTQMGQEVILRCVPISNHLYFYWYRQILGQKVEFLVSFYNNEISEKSEIFDDQFSVERPDGSNFTLKIRSTKLEDSAMYFCASSETSETQYFGPGTRLLVL.

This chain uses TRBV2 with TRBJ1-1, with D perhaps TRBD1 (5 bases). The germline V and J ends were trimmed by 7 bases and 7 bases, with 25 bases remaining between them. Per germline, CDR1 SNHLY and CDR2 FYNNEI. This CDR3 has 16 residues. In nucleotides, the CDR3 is TGTGCCAGCACCCACCTTCGGTCAGACAACGGGGGTGAAGCTTTCTTT. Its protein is CASTHLRSDNGGEAFF.

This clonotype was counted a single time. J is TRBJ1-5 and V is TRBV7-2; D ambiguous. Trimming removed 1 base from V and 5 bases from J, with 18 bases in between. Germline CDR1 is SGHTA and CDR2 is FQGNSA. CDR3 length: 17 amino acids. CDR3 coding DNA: TGTGCCAGCAGCTTAGGATCCGGGAACTATGAGGATCAGCCCCAGCATTTT. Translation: CASSLGSGNYEDQPQHF.

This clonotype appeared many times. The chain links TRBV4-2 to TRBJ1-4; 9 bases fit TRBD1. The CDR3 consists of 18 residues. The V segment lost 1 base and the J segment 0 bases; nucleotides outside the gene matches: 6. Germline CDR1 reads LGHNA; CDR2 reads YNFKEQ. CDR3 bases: TGTGCCAGCAGCCAAGCCCGGGACAGGGCATCAACTAATGAAAAACTGTTTTTT. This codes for CASSQARDRASTNEKLFF.

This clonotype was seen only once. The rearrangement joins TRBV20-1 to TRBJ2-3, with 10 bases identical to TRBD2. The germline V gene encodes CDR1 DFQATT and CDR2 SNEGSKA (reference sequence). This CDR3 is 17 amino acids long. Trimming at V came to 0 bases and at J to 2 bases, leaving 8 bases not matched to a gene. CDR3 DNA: TGCAGTGCTAGAGATCGTTCTAGCGGGAGATCCACAGATACGCAGTATTTT. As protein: CSARDRSSGRSTDTQYF.

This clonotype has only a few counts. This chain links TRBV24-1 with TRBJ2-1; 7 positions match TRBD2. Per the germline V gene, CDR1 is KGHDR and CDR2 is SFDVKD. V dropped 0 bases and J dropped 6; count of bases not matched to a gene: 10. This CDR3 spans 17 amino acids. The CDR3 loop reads CATSDLLGMASGNEQFF. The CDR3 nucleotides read TGTGCCACCAGTGATTTGCTGGGCATGGCTAGCGGCAATGAGCAGTTCTTC.

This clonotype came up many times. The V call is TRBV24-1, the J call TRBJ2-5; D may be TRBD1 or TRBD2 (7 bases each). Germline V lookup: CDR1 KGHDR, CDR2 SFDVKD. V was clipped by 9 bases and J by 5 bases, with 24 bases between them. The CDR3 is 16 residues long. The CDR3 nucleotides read TGTGCCACCTCGGAGGGGGCAGGGAGGGAGAGGGAGACCCAGTACTTC. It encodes CATSEGAGRERETQYF.